The rows below give T cell receptor beta chains drawn from one sample of a study of beta chain features in type 1 diabetes. The repertoire was sequenced with immunoSEQ multiplex PCR; TCRdb's copy has only in-frame clones and lacks some. The sample carries more than 110,000 clones, around 7% recorded once. The sequenced sample consisted of central memory CD4+ T cells from blood. The receptors were gathered from a woman aged 30 to 39 in good health. Both conserved end residues are part of each CDR3. The order of the fields is V gene, J gene, CDR3 protein.

V: TRBV4-1; J: TRBJ2-7; CDR3: CASSQDATSGSFVGSYEQYF
V: TRBV7-7; J: TRBJ2-3; CDR3: CASSSGGHTDTQYF
V: TRBV5-1; J: TRBJ2-1; CDR3: CASSAAGTIYNEQFF
V: TRBV5-1; J: TRBJ1-1; CDR3: CASSWDRGNTEAFF
V: TRBV10-3; J: TRBJ1-5; CDR3: CAISEEISGNQPQHF
V: TRBV15; J: TRBJ2-7; CDR3: CATSRGATGTGKQYF
V: TRBV7-3; J: TRBJ2-7; CDR3: CASSFGQLYEQYF
V: TRBV30; J: TRBJ2-7; CDR3: CAWSVSGYEQYF
V: TRBV11-1; J: TRBJ2-5; CDR3: CASSPRSGTGGIQYF
V: TRBV5-1; J: TRBJ1-1; CDR3: CASSLTGGNTEAFF
V: TRBV6-5; J: TRBJ2-2; CDR3: CASSLTGGETGELFF
V: TRBV5-1; J: TRBJ2-1; CDR3: CASSFTGGAYNEQFF
V: TRBV4-3; J: TRBJ1-4; CDR3: CASSQEGRSGTTNEKLFF
V: TRBV4-3; J: TRBJ2-2; CDR3: CASSPRPHQINTGELFF
V: TRBV29-1; J: TRBJ1-2; CDR3: CSVGAGVGYGYTF
V: TRBV7-2; J: TRBJ2-7; CDR3: CASSQKTYEQYF
V: TRBV5-1; J: TRBJ2-1; CDR3: CASSSGGSWEQFF
V: TRBV30; J: TRBJ2-3; CDR3: CAWTLDGTDTQYF
V: TRBV18; J: TRBJ2-7; CDR3: CASSPLETGIYEQYF
V: TRBV7-9; J: TRBJ2-3; CDR3: CASRPRAYRDTDTQYF
V: TRBV6-1; J: TRBJ2-3; CDR3: CASSGSATDTQYF
V: TRBV5-1; J: TRBJ2-7; CDR3: CASSSGTSRSFYEQYF
V: TRBV2; J: TRBJ1-3; CDR3: CASSEQQGNTIYF
V: TRBV30; J: TRBJ2-5; CDR3: CAWRLPGQGETQYF
V: TRBV7-3; J: TRBJ2-2; CDR3: CASSILGSNTGELFF
V: TRBV14; J: TRBJ2-7; CDR3: CASSPKARQGMFYEQYF
V: TRBV7-2; J: TRBJ2-2; CDR3: CASSPGIRELFF
V: TRBV5-8; J: TRBJ1-5; CDR3: CASTPDGDRQPQHF
V: TRBV11-2; J: TRBJ2-1; CDR3: CASSFRGNEQFF
V: TRBV28; J: TRBJ2-3; CDR3: CASSTTGGSRTDTQYF
V: TRBV30; J: TRBJ2-3; CDR3: CAWASRTPPDTQYF
V: TRBV5-1; J: TRBJ2-5; CDR3: CASRTTSGGSLKTQYF
V: TRBV5-1; J: TRBJ1-2; CDR3: CASSLEGASYYGYTF
V: TRBV4-2; J: TRBJ2-5; CDR3: CASSPDRGGQTQYF
V: TRBV7-2; J: TRBJ2-7; CDR3: CASSPGSSSYEQYF
V: TRBV4-3; J: TRBJ2-6; CDR3: CASSQEWGAGANVLTF
V: TRBV25-1; J: TRBJ2-1; CDR3: CASSRGESSYNEQFF
V: TRBV14; J: TRBJ1-1; CDR3: CASSPSRTGNAEAFF
V: TRBV7-2; J: TRBJ2-1; CDR3: CASSLNSYNEQFF
V: TRBV6-6; J: TRBJ2-6; CDR3: CASSYGASGANVLTF
V: TRBV5-6; J: TRBJ1-4; CDR3: CASSSVSNEKLFF